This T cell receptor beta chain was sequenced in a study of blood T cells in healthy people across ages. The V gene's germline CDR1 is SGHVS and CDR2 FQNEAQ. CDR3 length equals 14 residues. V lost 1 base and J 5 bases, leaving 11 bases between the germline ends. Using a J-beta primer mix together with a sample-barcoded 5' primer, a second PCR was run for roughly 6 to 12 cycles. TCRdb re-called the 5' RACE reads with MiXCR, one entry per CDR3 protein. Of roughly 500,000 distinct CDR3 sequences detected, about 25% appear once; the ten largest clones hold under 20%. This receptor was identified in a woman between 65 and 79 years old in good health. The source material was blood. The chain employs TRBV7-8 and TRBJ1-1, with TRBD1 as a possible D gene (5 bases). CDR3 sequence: CASSLGGIGTEAFF. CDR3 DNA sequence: TGTGCCAGCAGCTTAGGGGGGATTGGGACTGAAGCTTTCTTT.